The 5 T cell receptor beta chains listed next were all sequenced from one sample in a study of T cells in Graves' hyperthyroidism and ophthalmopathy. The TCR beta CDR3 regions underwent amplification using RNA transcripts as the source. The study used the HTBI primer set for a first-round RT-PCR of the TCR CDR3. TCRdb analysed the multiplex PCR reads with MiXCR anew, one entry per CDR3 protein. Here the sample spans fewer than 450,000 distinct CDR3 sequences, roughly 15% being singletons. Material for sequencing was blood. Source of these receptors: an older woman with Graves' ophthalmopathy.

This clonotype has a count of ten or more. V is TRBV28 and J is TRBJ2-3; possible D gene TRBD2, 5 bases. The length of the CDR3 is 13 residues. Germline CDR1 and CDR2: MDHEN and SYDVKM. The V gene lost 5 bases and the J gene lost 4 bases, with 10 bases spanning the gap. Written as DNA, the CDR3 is TGTGCCAGCAGTCTCGGGAACCCAGATACGCAGTATTTT. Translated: CASSLGNPDTQYF.

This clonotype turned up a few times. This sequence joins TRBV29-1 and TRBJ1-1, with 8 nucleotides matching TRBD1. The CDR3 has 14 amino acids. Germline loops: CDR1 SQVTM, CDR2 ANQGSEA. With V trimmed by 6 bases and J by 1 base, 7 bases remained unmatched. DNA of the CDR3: TGCAGCGTCAAGGGACAGGCGAAGAACACTGAAGCTTTCTTT. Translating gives CSVKGQAKNTEAFF.

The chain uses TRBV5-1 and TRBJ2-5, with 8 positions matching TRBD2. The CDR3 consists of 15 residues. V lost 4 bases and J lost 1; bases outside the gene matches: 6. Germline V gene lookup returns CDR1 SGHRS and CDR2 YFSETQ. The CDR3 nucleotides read TGCGCCAGCAGCCCGAAGACTAGCGCCCAAGAGACCCAGTACTTC. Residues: CASSPKTSAQETQYF.

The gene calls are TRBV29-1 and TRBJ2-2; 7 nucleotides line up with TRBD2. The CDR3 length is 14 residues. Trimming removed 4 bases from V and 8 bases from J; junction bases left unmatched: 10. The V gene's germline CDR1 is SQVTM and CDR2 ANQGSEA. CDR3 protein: CSVGGGGRTGELFF. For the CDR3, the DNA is TGCAGCGTTGGGGGAGGCGGGAGAACAGGGGAGCTGTTTTTT.

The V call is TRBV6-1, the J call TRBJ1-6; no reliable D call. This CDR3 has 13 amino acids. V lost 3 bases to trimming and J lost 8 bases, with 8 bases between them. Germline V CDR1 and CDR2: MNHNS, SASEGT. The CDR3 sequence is CASSDWGYSPLHF. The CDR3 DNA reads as TGTGCCAGCAGTGATTGGGGTTATTCACCCCTCCACTTT.